One and the same sample provided the 17 T cell receptor beta chains below, sequenced in a study of radiotherapy plus CTLA-4 blockade in lung cancer. Assay used: immunoSEQ multiplex PCR; TCRdb lists only in-frame clones, some missing. The table lists 130,000 or so clones, over 80% of them singletons, with under 8% in the top ten. The sample was peripheral blood, taken from a patient treated with radiotherapy plus ipilimumab. Receptor source: a human donor with non-small cell lung cancer that progressed on radiotherapy plus ipilimumab.

The V and J genes are TRBV27 and TRBJ2-5; possible D gene TRBD2, 7 bases. The CDR3 runs to 15 residues. CDR1 and CDR2 from the germline V gene are MNHEY and SMNVEV (reference sequence). V was clipped by 4 bases and J by 4 bases, with 16 bases between them. DNA for the CDR3: TGTGCCAGCAGTTCCAAAGTCGGGGGGCGAGAGACCCAGTACTTC. Its translation: CASSSKVGGRETQYF.

The chain is built from TRBV11-2 and TRBJ2-3; 12 bases align to TRBD2. Germline CDR1 is SGHAT and CDR2 is FQNNGV. This CDR3 is built from 16 residues. J lost 2 bases, V lost 2 bases, and 2 bases had no gene match. The chain's CDR3 is CASSLLAGGVTDTQYF. CDR3 DNA: TGTGCCAGCAGCTTACTAGCGGGAGGGGTCACAGATACGCAGTATTTT.

J is TRBJ2-7 and V is TRBV4-1; the D gene is possibly TRBD2 (6 bases). This CDR3 is 17 amino acids long. V lost 1 base, J lost 7 bases, and 23 bases lay in between. CDR1 is MGHRA, CDR2 YSYEKL, per germline. DNA for the CDR3: TGCGCCAGCAGCCAAGCCCACCCGGGAGCGCCGTTGAAAGAGCAGTACTTC. Translated, it gives CASSQAHPGAPLKEQYF.

The chain recombines TRBV30 with TRBJ1-5; D might be TRBD1 (5 bases). CDR3 length: 11 amino acids. Trimming removed 6 bases from V and 5 bases from J, with 8 bases in between. Germline CDR1 is GTSNPN and CDR2 is SVGIG (reference sequence). CDR3 residues: CACGGDQPQHF. For the CDR3, the DNA is TGTGCCTGCGGGGGAGATCAGCCCCAGCATTTT.

The chain recombines TRBV27 with TRBJ2-3; TRBD2 is a possible D gene (5 bases). CDR1 MNHEY and CDR2 SMNVEV come from the germline V gene (reference sequence). The CDR3 extends over 14 amino acids. Trimming shortened V by 2 bases and J by 4 bases, and 10 bases separated the two germline ends. The DNA of the CDR3 is TGTGCCAGCAGTTTAGGCCTAGCACCAGATACGCAGTATTTT. Its protein is CASSLGLAPDTQYF.

The chain combines TRBV7-2 with TRBJ2-1; D possibly matches TRBD1 or TRBD2 (6 bases each). In germline, CDR1 is SGHTA, CDR2 FQGNSA. The CDR3 loop spans 13 amino acids. Trimming pared 6 bases from V and 10 bases from J, leaving 16 bases between. This CDR3 reads CASSSDGGREQFF. In DNA form, the CDR3 reads TGTGCCAGCAGTTCGGACGGGGGCAGGGAGCAGTTCTTC.

This chain links TRBV7-9 with TRBJ2-2; D gene uncertain. The germline V and J ends were trimmed by 1 base and 6 bases, with 3 bases remaining between them. The CDR3 totals 12 residues. Germline V gene sequence: CDR1 SEHNR, CDR2 FQNEAQ (reference sequence). The CDR3, as DNA: TGTGCCAGCAGCTTAGTGCCCGGGGAGCTGTTTTTT. It translates to CASSLVPGELFF.

The CDR3 is CASSLVMSGEKLFF. The CDR3 region has the DNA TGCGCCAGCAGCTTGGTTATGAGTGGCGAAAAACTGTTTTTT. The chain has TRBV5-1 and TRBJ1-4; D is unclear. The ends were cut back, 0 bases at V and 8 bases at J, with 11 bases in the middle. Germline-derived CDR1 and CDR2 are SGHRS and YFSETQ. The CDR3 length is 14 residues. Full variable domain (missing parts from reference TRBV5-1 and TRBJ1-4): KAGVTQTPRYLIKTRGQQVTLSCSPISGHRSVSWYQQTPGQGLQFLFEYFSETQRNKGNFPGRFSGRQFSNSRSEMNVSTLELGDSALYLCASSLVMSGEKLFFGSGTQLSVL.

The V gene is TRBV6-1, the J gene TRBJ2-1; D may correspond to TRBD1 or TRBD2 (5 bases each). V was pared by 6 bases and J by 14 bases, with 23 bases between. Germline loops: CDR1 MNHNS, CDR2 SASEGT. The CDR3 is 14 residues long. The CDR3 sequence is CASRVAGTPSREFF. The CDR3 DNA follows: TGTGCCAGCAGGGTGGCAGGGACCCCTTCTCGGGAGTTCTTC.

CDR3 protein: CAWNVPGLAGNEQFF. The DNA for the CDR3 is TGTGCCTGGAATGTACCGGGACTAGCAGGCAATGAGCAGTTCTTC. The chain has TRBV30 and TRBJ2-1, with TRBD2 matching 9 bases. The length of the CDR3 is 15 residues. V shed 4 bases and J 6 bases; nucleotides not matched to a gene: 10. Germline lookup yields CDR1 GTSNPN and CDR2 SVGIG (reference sequence). Complete variable domain (other parts from reference TRBV30 and TRBJ2-1): SQTIHQWPATLVQPVGSPLSLECTVEGTSNPNLYWYRQAAGRGLQLLFYSVGIGQISSEVPQNLSASRPQDRQFILSSKKLLLSDSGFYLCAWNVPGLAGNEQFFGPGTRLTVL.

This clone showed up just once. The chain combines TRBV11-2 with TRBJ2-1; TRBD2 matches 9 bases. J gave up 1 base and V 4 bases, and 8 bases lay outside the gene matches. Germline-derived CDR1 and CDR2 are SGHAT and FQNNGV. The CDR3 totals 17 residues. CDR3 amino acids: CASSSGLARVSYNEQFF. The CDR3 DNA is TGTGCCAGCAGCTCCGGACTAGCGAGGGTTTCCTACAATGAGCAGTTCTTC.

Here the CDR3 DNA reads TGTGCCAGTAGTACTCGGCGGGGCCCGGAGTATGGCTACACCTTC. Translating gives CASSTRRGPEYGYTF. The chain is built from TRBV19 and TRBJ1-2, with a weak D call TRBD1 (5 bases). This CDR3 comprises 15 residues. V was cut by 4 bases and J by 5 bases, with 17 bases left in between. Germline values: CDR1 LNHDA, CDR2 SQIVND (reference sequence).

The chain has TRBV9 and TRBJ2-3, with no clear D. The germline V gene encodes CDR1 SGDLS and CDR2 YYNGEE. V lost 3 bases to trimming and J lost 0 bases, with 11 bases between them. The CDR3 has 15 residues. The CDR3 DNA reads TGTGCCAGCAGCGCCGACTTATCTAGCACAGATACGCAGTATTTT. Encoded protein: CASSADLSSTDTQYF. Combining the CDR3 with reference TRBV9 and TRBJ2-3 gives the whole variable domain DSGVTQTPKHLITATGQRVTLRCSPRSGDLSVYWYQQSLDQGLQFLIQYYNGEERAKGNILERFSAQQFPDLHSELNLSSLELGDSALYFCASSADLSSTDTQYFGPGTRLTVL.

This clone was seen a single time. The V call is TRBV9, the J call TRBJ2-7; D unclear. The CDR3 spans 13 residues. Per germline, CDR1 SGDLS and CDR2 YYNGEE. V shed 2 bases and J shed 6 bases, with 12 bases lying between them. The CDR3 DNA sequence: TGTGCCAGCAGCGTTGGCGGTGTTGGCGAGCAGTACTTC. Protein sequence: CASSVGGVGEQYF.

The chain couples TRBV10-3 to TRBJ2-7; 9 bases align to TRBD2. Germline loops: CDR1 ENHRY, CDR2 SYGVKD. Trimming removed 6 bases from V and 2 bases from J; junction bases left unmatched: 8. The CDR3 covers 15 residues. The CDR3 sequence is CAISMPGLAPYEQYF. The CDR3 DNA sequence: TGTGCCATCAGCATGCCGGGACTAGCTCCCTACGAGCAGTACTTC.

The V and J genes are TRBV18 and TRBJ1-2; D uncertain. V was shortened by 3 bases and J by 0 bases, with 5 bases between the two germline ends. Germline lookup yields CDR1 KGHSH and CDR2 LQKENI. The CDR3 contains 13 residues. The CDR3: CASSPEANYGYTF. Here the CDR3 DNA reads TGTGCCAGCTCACCGGAAGCTAACTATGGCTACACCTTC.

In DNA, the CDR3 is TGTGCCAGCAGCGAGGGACAGGGGCCTTACTACGAGCAGTACTTC. This codes for CASSEGQGPYYEQYF. The rearrangement uses TRBV13 and TRBJ2-7; 10 nucleotides line up with TRBD1. From germline, CDR1 is PRHDT and CDR2 FYEKMQ (reference sequence). This CDR3 has 15 residues. Trimming removed 5 bases from V and 3 bases from J; junction bases left unmatched: 7.